The present TCR beta chain was sequenced within a study of blood T cell repertoires in COVID-19. At the level of the study: The origin of the acute and convalescent COVID-19 samples was the United States, Italy and Spain.

Per germline, CDR1 SGHRS and CDR2 YFSETQ. This CDR3 has 13 residues. The J segment lost 2 bases and the V segment lost 8 bases, leaving 4 bases of the junction unmatched. TCRdb's table, derived via immunoSEQ multiplex PCR, lists solely in-frame clones and lacks some. This sample has under 300,000 clones, with around 87% found just once. The sequencing input was peripheral blood. The chain employs TRBV5-1 and TRBJ1-2; 9 bases match TRBD1. The TCR was taken from a woman aged 70-85 years with active or convalescent COVID-19. The CDR3 DNA sequence: TGCGCCAGTTCACAGGGGGCCAACTATGGCTACACCTTC. Translation gives CASSQGANYGYTF.